This T cell receptor beta chain appears in the sequencing data of a study of shared clonotypes between healthy human individuals. Study-wide context: There were three CD4 naive, three CD4 memory, two CD8 naive and one CD8 memory plates per donor.

The assay was immunoSEQ multiplex PCR, and TCRdb's table has in-frame clones only and misses some. The sample records hundreds of thousands of clones, about 90% being singletons. Naivety among CD8 cells was defined by CD45RO negativity and positive CCR7 selection, thereby excluding terminally differentiated effector memory CD45RA+ cells. Germline CDR1 SSHAT, CDR2 FNYEAQ (reference sequence). This CDR3 is 13 amino acids long. This clone came up a few times. The junction shows a germline mismatch at one end, possibly a read error. Other DNA sequences within the sample encode an identical CDR3. The sample was naive CD8+ T cells sorted from blood. The V gene is TRBV7-7, the J gene TRBJ2-7; D is uncertain. The receptor comes from a man aged 25 to 40 in good health. The CDR3 sequence: CASSLGPSYEQYF. DNA of the CDR3: TGTGCTAGCAGCTTAGGGCCCAGTTACGAGCAGTACTTC.